Listed here are 25 T cell receptor beta chains from one sample, sequenced in a study of blood T cell repertoires in COVID-19. Measured with immunoSEQ multiplex PCR; TCRdb has only the in-frame clones, and not every one. Of 30,000 to 35,000 clones in the sample, 88% were seen once. The sequenced sample consisted of peripheral blood. The source of these receptors is a man aged 60 to 69 with COVID-19, enrolled during active disease.

The chain is built from TRBV19 and TRBJ1-2, with a possible D match to TRBD1 (6 bases). Per the germline V gene, CDR1 is LNHDA and CDR2 is SQIVND (reference sequence). The CDR3 runs to 13 residues. Trimming left V 7 bases short and J 4 bases short, with 13 bases between. The CDR3 is CASTGGRVYGYTF. The CDR3 DNA follows: TGTGCCAGTACGGGGGGGCGCGTCTATGGCTACACCTTC.

The gene calls are TRBV4-1 and TRBJ2-7; 9 positions agree with TRBD1. There are 14 residues in the CDR3. The germline V gene has CDR1 MGHRA and CDR2 YSYEKL. The V segment lost 0 bases and the J segment 4 bases; nucleotides outside the gene matches: 1. The CDR3 coding sequence is TGCGCCAGCAGCCAAGAGACAGGGGGGTACGAGCAGTACTTC. Translated: CASSQETGGYEQYF.

The chain combines TRBV3-1 (or the pseudogene TRBV3-2) with TRBJ1-2; 8 positions agree with TRBD1. Germline values: CDR1 LGHDT, CDR2 YNNKEL (reference sequence). The V segment lost 1 base and the J segment 0 bases; nucleotides outside the gene matches: 4. This CDR3 comprises 16 residues. The DNA of the CDR3 is TGTGCCAGCAGCCAAGGGACAGGGCTTTCTAACTATGGCTACACCTTC. Protein sequence: CASSQGTGLSNYGYTF.

The V and J genes are TRBV6-1 and TRBJ1-1; 7 bases fit TRBD1. Germline-derived CDR1 and CDR2 are MNHNS and SASEGT. There are 16 residues in the CDR3. The junction had 10 bases not matched to a gene; V was cut back by 6 bases and J by 0 bases. CDR3 in amino acids: CASRERRGQMNTEAFF. The CDR3 coding sequence is TGTGCCAGCAGAGAAAGAAGGGGACAGATGAACACTGAAGCTTTCTTT.

The gene calls are TRBV10-2 and TRBJ1-4; 11 bases are shared with TRBD1. Trimming cost V 7 bases and J 7 bases; bases outside gene matches: 5. The germline V gene has CDR1 WSHSY and CDR2 SAAADI. The CDR3 loop spans 14 amino acids. DNA of the CDR3: TGCGCCAGCACCCCGGGACAGGGGGGTGAAAAACTGTTTTTT. It is translated as CASTPGQGGEKLFF.

The chain links TRBV28 to TRBJ2-2; D possibly corresponds to TRBD1 (5 bases). CDR3 length: 14 residues. Germline CDR1 is MDHEN and CDR2 is SYDVKM. Trimming shortened V by 2 bases and J by 4 bases, and 8 bases separated the two germline ends. The DNA for the CDR3 is TGTGCCAGCAGTTTAGCAGGGCGCACCGGGGAGCTGTTTTTT. Residues: CASSLAGRTGELFF.

This chain's CDR3 is CATSPRTGGFANQPQHF. The CDR3 DNA reads as TGTGCCACCAGTCCCCGGACGGGGGGCTTTGCGAATCAGCCCCAGCATTTT. The V and J genes are TRBV15 and TRBJ1-5, with a weak D call TRBD1 (6 bases). This CDR3 has 17 residues. V was shortened by 6 bases and J by 4 bases, with 22 bases between the two germline ends. Per the germline V gene, CDR1 is LNHNV and CDR2 is YYDKDF (reference sequence).

This sequence joins TRBV5-1 and TRBJ1-2; a weak D match, TRBD1 (6 bases). V shed 3 bases and J shed 8 bases, with 14 bases lying between them. The CDR3 runs to 13 residues. CDR1 and CDR2 from the germline V gene are SGHRS and YFSETQ. As DNA, the CDR3 is TGCGCCAGCAGCTCGGGCGGGGGCAGGGGCTACACCTTC. It codes for CASSSGGGRGYTF.

This clone was seen only once. The chain recombines TRBV30 with TRBJ2-3; 8 positions match TRBD2. The CDR3 runs to 15 residues. Trimming took 4 bases from V and 3 from J; bases not matched to a gene: 9. CDR1 and CDR2 (germline): GTSNPN, SVGIG (reference sequence). CDR3 sequence reads: CAWTAGTRRTDTQYF. CDR3 sequence (DNA): TGTGCCTGGACCGCCGGGACTAGAAGGACAGATACGCAGTATTTT.

The V gene is TRBV28, the J gene TRBJ1-5; D is ambiguous. Trimming left V 6 bases short and J 0 bases short, with 6 bases between. The CDR3 length is 13 residues. Germline V gene lookup returns CDR1 MDHEN and CDR2 SYDVKM. CDR3 region: CASRAPSNQPQHF. The CDR3 nucleotides read TGTGCCAGCAGAGCACCTAGCAATCAGCCCCAGCATTTT.

The chain employs TRBV24-1 and TRBJ2-7; D perhaps matches TRBD1 (5 bases). Germline V gene data show CDR1 as KGHDR and CDR2 as SFDVKD. The CDR3 is 12 residues long. Trimming pared 9 bases from V and 1 base from J, leaving 9 bases between. In DNA form, the CDR3 reads TGTGCCACCTCCGCAGGGTCCTACGAGCAGTACTTC. Amino acid sequence: CATSAGSYEQYF.

The rearrangement joins TRBV19 to TRBJ2-7, with 10 positions matching TRBD1. Trimming took 3 bases from V and 0 from J; bases not matched to a gene: 2. Germline CDR1 and CDR2: LNHDA and SQIVND (reference sequence). This CDR3 region has 15 residues. The CDR3 nucleotides are TGTGCCAGTAGTATCGGGACAGGGGCCTCCTACGAGCAGTACTTC. It yields the protein CASSIGTGASYEQYF. The full variable domain, with the rest looked up from reference TRBV19 and TRBJ2-7, is DGGITQSPKYLFRKEGQNVTLSCEQNLNHDAMYWYRQDPGQGLRLIYYSQIVNDFQKGDIAEGYSVSREKKESFPLTVTSAQKNPTAFYLCASSIGTGASYEQYFGPGTRLTVT.

The chain links TRBV11-2 to TRBJ2-1; 11 bases line up with TRBD2. The trim removed 7 bases at V and 6 bases at J, leaving 8 bases unmatched. Germline loops: CDR1 SGHAT, CDR2 FQNNGV. The CDR3 spans 15 residues. Here the CDR3 DNA reads TGTGCCAGCACCACCGGGACTAGCGGCCTCAATGAGCAGTTCTTC. Its translation: CASTTGTSGLNEQFF.

The chain uses TRBV6-4 and TRBJ2-7; D possibly corresponds to TRBD1 (6 bases). Germline CDR1 MRHNA, CDR2 SNTAGT. Trimming cost V 5 bases and J 6 bases, with 17 bases left between them. The CDR3 is made up of 14 amino acids. In nucleotides, the CDR3 is TGTGCCAGCAGTCCCGGGCAGGGGCAAGGCGAGCAGTACTTC. This codes for CASSPGQGQGEQYF.

The V and J genes are TRBV19 and TRBJ2-6; D is possibly TRBD1 (7 bases). Trimming cost V 9 bases and J 0 bases, with 24 bases left between them. Germline values: CDR1 LNHDA, CDR2 SQIVND (reference sequence). The CDR3 sequence is 19 residues long. CDR3: CASNNPNYRGGSGANVLTF. As DNA, the CDR3 is TGTGCCAGCAATAATCCAAACTACAGGGGAGGCTCTGGGGCCAACGTCCTGACTTTC.

The rearrangement joins TRBV6-6 to TRBJ1-1; D gene uncertain. Germline values: CDR1 MNHNY, CDR2 SVGAGI (reference sequence). The V and J ends lost 5 bases and 3 bases respectively, with 13 bases between them. The CDR3 runs to 14 residues. CDR3 protein: CASSLERRDTEAFF. The CDR3 DNA sequence: TGTGCCAGCAGTCTGGAGAGGCGGGACACTGAAGCTTTCTTT.

This chain links TRBV9 with TRBJ1-6; 9 positions match TRBD1. Germline V gene data show CDR1 as SGDLS and CDR2 as YYNGEE. V was pared by 4 bases and J by 7 bases, with 6 bases of the junction left unmatched. The CDR3 is 15 residues long. The CDR3 spells CASSPTGGTNSPLHF. The CDR3 DNA reads TGTGCCAGCAGCCCCACAGGGGGCACGAATTCACCCCTCCACTTT.

The gene calls are TRBV30 and TRBJ1-2; D is perhaps TRBD1 (6 bases). The CDR3 spans 13 residues. Germline CDR1 is GTSNPN and CDR2 is SVGIG (reference sequence). The V end lost 3 bases, the J end lost 2 bases, and 10 bases lay between the germline ends. The CDR3: CAWSLDRNYGYTF. The CDR3 DNA reads as TGTGCCTGGAGCCTCGACAGGAACTATGGCTACACCTTC. The full variable domain, rest sourced from reference TRBV30 and TRBJ1-2, is SQTIHQWPATLVQPVGSPLSLECTVEGTSNPNLYWYRQAAGRGLQLLFYSVGIGQISSEVPQNLSASRPQDRQFILSSKKLLLSDSGFYLCAWSLDRNYGYTFGSGTRLTVV.

V is TRBV11-2 and J is TRBJ2-1; TRBD1 aligns across 10 bases. The CDR3 loop spans 15 amino acids. Trimming removed 5 bases from V and 8 bases from J; junction bases left unmatched: 9. CDR1 SGHAT and CDR2 FQNNGV come from the germline V gene. The CDR3 here is CASSKLRTGGHEQFF. The CDR3 nucleotides read TGTGCCAGCAGCAAACTACGGACAGGGGGTCATGAGCAGTTCTTC.

The chain joins TRBV3-1 (or the pseudogene TRBV3-2) to TRBJ2-1; 10 nucleotides align to TRBD2. Trimming removed 4 bases from V and 7 bases from J; junction bases left unmatched: 16. Germline V CDR1 and CDR2: LGHDT, YNNKEL (reference sequence). The CDR3 runs to 18 residues. CDR3 sequence: CASSRRRTAGGPWNEQFF. For the CDR3, the DNA is TGTGCCAGCAGCCGCCGCCGTACAGCGGGAGGGCCTTGGAATGAGCAGTTCTTC.

This clone was detected only once. This chain links TRBV28 with TRBJ1-5; no reliable D call. In germline, CDR1 is MDHEN, CDR2 SYDVKM. The CDR3 contains 12 residues. V dropped 7 bases and J dropped 5 bases, with 9 bases sitting between them. CDR3 in DNA: TGTGCCAGCAAAGTCGGGGATCAGCCCCAGCATTTT. This sequence encodes CASKVGDQPQHF.

The table lists this clone with a count of one. The genes are TRBV25-1 and TRBJ1-6; 8 bases map to TRBD1. Germline CDR1 reads MGHDK; CDR2 reads SYGVNS. The V and J ends lost 5 bases and 4 bases, in that order; junction bases with no gene match: 7. The CDR3 extends over 16 amino acids. In DNA, the CDR3 is TGTGCCAGCAGTAAGCTGACAGGGGCTTATAATTCACCCCTCCACTTT. This translates into CASSKLTGAYNSPLHF.

V and J are TRBV21-1 and TRBJ2-2; the tabulated D call, TRBD2, remains unverified against the DNA. TRBV21-1 is described as a pseudogene. The CDR3 is 18 amino acids. CDR3 coding DNA: TGTGCCAGCAGCAATCCGTCGTCCCCGGGAAAGAGGGACGGGGAGCTGTTTTTT. It translates to CASSNPSSPGKRDGELFF.

The chain links TRBV12-3 or TRBV12-4 to TRBJ2-5; D unclear. CDR3 length: 13 amino acids. Trimming shortened V by 7 bases and J by 5 bases, and 14 bases separated the two germline ends. The CDR3 bases are TGTGCCAGCACCCCCCCGAGAACGGAGACCCAGTACTTC. Its translation is CASTPPRTETQYF.

By share, this clone counts as large. The CDR3 DNA reads TGCAGCGTTGGGCTAGCGGGAGGGCCTCACAATGAGCAGTTCTTC. This translates into CSVGLAGGPHNEQFF. The V gene is TRBV29-1, the J gene TRBJ2-1; TRBD2 matches at 12 bases. There are 15 residues in the CDR3. The germline V gene has CDR1 SQVTM and CDR2 ANQGSEA. V trimming: 4 bases; J trimming: 5 bases; junction bases outside the gene matches: 6.